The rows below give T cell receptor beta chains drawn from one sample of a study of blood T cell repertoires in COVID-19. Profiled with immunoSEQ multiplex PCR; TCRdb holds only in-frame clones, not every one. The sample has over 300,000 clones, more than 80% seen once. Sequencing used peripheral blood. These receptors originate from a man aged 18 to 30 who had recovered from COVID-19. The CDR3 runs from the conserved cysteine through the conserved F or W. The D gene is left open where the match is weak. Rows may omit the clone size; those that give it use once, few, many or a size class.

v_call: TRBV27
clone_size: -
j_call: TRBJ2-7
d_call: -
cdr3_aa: CASSLDMYEQYF
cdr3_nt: TGTGCCAGCAGTTTAGACATGTACGAGCAGTACTTC

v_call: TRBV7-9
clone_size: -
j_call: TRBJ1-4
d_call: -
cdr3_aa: CASSLGAASNEKLFF
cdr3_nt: TGTGCCAGCAGCTTAGGGGCAGCTTCTAATGAAAAACTGTTTTTT

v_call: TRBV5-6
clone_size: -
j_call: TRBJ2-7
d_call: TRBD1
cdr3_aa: CASSYLPGQVTGEQYF
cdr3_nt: TGTGCCAGCAGCTATCTTCCGGGACAGGTGACGGGAGAGCAGTACTTC

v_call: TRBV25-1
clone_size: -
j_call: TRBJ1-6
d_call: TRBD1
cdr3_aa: CASRNRGPLHF
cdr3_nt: TGTGCCAGCAGGAACAGGGGACCCCTCCACTTT

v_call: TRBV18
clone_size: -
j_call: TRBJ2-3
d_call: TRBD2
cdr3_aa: CASSPDGAGGRYTQYF
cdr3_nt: TGTGCCAGCTCACCCGATGGAGCGGGAGGGCGATATACGCAGTATTTT

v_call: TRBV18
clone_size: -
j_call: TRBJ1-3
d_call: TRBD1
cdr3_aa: CASSLPQQDRGIYF
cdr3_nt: TGTGCCAGCTCACTTCCACAGCAGGACAGGGGCATATATTTT

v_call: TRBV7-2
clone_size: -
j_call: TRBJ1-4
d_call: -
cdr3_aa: CASSVDRATNEKLFF
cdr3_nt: TGTGCCAGCAGCGTCGACAGAGCAACTAATGAAAAACTGTTTTTT

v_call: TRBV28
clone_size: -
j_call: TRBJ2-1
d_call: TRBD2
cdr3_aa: CASSLITSGAHNEQFF
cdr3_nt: TGTGCCAGCAGCCTCATAACTAGCGGGGCCCACAATGAGCAGTTCTTC

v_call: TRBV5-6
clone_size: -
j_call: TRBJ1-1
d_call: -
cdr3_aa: CASSLWRVWGNGTEAFF
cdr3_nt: TGTGCCAGCAGCCTATGGAGGGTTTGGGGGAATGGCACTGAAGCTTTCTTT

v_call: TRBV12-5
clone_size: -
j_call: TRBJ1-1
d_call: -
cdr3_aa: CASGLGTRGTEAFF
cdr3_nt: TGTGCTAGTGGTTTGGGAACTCGGGGCACTGAAGCTTTCTTT

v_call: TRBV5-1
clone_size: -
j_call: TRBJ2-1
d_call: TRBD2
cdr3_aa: CASSTGLAGNEQFF
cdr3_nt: TGCGCCAGCAGCACGGGACTAGCGGGTAATGAGCAGTTCTTC

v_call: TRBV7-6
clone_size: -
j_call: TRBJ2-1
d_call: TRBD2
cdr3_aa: CASSQAGGPYNEQFF
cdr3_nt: TGTGCCAGCAGCCAAGCGGGGGGGCCCTACAATGAGCAGTTCTTC

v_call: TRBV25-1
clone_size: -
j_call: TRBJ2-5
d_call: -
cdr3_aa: CASSEYDSQETQYF
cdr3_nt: TGTGCCAGCAGTGAATACGACAGCCAAGAGACCCAGTACTTC

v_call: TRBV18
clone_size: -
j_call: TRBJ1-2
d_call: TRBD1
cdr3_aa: CASSPYRGDGYTF
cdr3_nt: TGTGCCAGCTCACCATACAGGGGGGATGGCTACACCTTC

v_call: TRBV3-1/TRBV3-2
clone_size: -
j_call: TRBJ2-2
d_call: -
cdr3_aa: CASSQTGTGELFF
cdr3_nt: TGTGCCAGCAGTCAAACAGGGACCGGGGAGCTGTTTTTT

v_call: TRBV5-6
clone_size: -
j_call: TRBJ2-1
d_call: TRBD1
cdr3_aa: CASSLVRGRGFFSYNEQFF
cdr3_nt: TGTGCCAGCAGCTTGGTTCGCGGCAGGGGGTTTTTCTCCTACAATGAGCAGTTCTTC

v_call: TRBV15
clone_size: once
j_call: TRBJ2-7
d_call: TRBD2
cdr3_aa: CATSRGEGSSYEQYF
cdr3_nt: TGTGCCACCAGCAGGGGGGAGGGCAGCTCCTACGAGCAGTACTTC

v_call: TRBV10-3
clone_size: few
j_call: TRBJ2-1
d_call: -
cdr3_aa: CAIRAPGDDEQFF
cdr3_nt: TGTGCCATCAGGGCCCCGGGAGACGATGAGCAGTTCTTC

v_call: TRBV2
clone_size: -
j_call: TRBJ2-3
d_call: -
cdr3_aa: CASKLGDTDTQYF
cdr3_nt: TGTGCCAGCAAGCTCGGAGACACAGATACGCAGTATTTT

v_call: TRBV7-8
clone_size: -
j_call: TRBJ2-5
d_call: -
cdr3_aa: CASLRGWQETQYF
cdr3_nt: TGTGCCAGCTTACGCGGTTGGCAAGAGACCCAGTACTTC

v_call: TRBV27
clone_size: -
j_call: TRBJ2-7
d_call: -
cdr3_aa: CASSLSWQGEVEQYF
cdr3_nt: TGTGCCAGCAGTTTATCGTGGCAGGGGGAGGTCGAGCAGTACTTC

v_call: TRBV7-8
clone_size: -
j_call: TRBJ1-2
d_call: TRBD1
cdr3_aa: CASSLGRTGRGYTF
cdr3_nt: TGTGCCAGCAGCTTAGGACGGACAGGGAGAGGCTACACCTTC

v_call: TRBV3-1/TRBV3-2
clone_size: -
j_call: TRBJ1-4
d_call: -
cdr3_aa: CASSRGLLGEKLFF
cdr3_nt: TGTGCCAGCAGCCGGGGGCTTCTAGGTGAAAAACTGTTTTTT

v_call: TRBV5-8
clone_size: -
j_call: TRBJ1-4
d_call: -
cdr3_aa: CASSLGQATNEKLFF
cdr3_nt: TGTGCCAGCAGCTTGGGACAGGCAACTAATGAAAAACTGTTTTTT

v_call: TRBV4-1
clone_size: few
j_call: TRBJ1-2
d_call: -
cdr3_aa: CASSQAPKQGGNGYTF
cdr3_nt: TGCGCCAGCAGCCAAGCTCCTAAGCAGGGAGGAAATGGCTACACCTTC

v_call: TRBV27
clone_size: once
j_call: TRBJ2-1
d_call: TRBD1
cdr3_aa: CASSFDRGYNEQFF
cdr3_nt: TGTGCCAGCAGTTTTGACAGGGGTTACAATGAGCAGTTCTTC

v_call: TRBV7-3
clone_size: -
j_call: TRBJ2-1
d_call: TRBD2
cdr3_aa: CASSSSQGTSGSYNEQFF
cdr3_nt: TGTGCCAGCAGCTCCTCACAGGGGACTAGCGGATCCTACAATGAGCAGTTCTTC

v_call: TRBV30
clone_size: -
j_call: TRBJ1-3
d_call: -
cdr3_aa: CAWSPGRGRGNTIYF
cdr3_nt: TGTGCCTGGAGTCCAGGGAGGGGAAGAGGAAACACCATATATTTT

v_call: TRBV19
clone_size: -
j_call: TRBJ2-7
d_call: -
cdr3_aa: CASAEGDSYEQYF
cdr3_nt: TGTGCCAGTGCCGAAGGGGATTCCTACGAGCAGTACTTC

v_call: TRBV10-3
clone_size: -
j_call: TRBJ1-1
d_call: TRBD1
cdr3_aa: CAITPDRGGTEAFF
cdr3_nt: TGTGCCATCACCCCCGACAGGGGTGGGACTGAAGCTTTCTTT

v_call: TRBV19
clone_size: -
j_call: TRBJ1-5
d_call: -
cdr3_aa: CASSFGGFNQPQHF
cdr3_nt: TGTGCCAGTAGTTTCGGAGGGTTTAATCAGCCCCAGCATTTT

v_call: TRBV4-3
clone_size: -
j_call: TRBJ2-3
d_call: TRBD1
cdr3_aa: CASSQETGAADTQYF
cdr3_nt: TGCGCCAGCAGCCAAGAGACAGGGGCAGCGGATACGCAGTATTTT

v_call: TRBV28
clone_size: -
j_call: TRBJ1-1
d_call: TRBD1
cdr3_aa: CASSTQQGAPRAFF
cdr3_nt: TGTGCCAGCAGTACACAACAGGGGGCACCACGGGCTTTCTTT

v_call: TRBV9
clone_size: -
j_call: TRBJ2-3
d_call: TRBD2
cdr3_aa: CASSPRGGSGGSDTQYF
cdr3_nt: TGTGCCAGCAGCCCAAGAGGAGGTAGCGGGGGTTCAGATACGCAGTATTTT

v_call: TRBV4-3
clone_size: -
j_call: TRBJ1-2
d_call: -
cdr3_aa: CASSQESGYANYGYTF
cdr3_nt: TGCGCCAGCAGCCAAGAGTCAGGGTACGCTAACTATGGCTACACCTTC

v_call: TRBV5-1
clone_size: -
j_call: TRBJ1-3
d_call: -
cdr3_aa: CASSSGGADTIYF
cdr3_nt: TGCGCCAGCAGCTCGGGGGGCGCGGACACCATATATTTT

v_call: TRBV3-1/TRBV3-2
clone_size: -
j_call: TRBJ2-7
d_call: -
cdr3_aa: CASSQIEQGRSYEQYF
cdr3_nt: TGTGCCAGCAGCCAGATTGAACAGGGTCGCTCCTACGAGCAGTACTTC

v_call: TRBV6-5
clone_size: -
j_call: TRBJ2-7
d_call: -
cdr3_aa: CASSGLPPPYEQYF
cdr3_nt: TGTGCCAGCAGCGGACTACCCCCTCCGTACGAGCAGTACTTC

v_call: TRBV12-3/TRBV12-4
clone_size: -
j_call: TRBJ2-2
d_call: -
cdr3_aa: CASSPGGTGELFF
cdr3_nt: TGTGCCAGCAGTCCTGGGGGGACCGGGGAGCTGTTTTTT

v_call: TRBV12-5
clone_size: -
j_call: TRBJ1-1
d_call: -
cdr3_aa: CASGLTLGQTEAFF
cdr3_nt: TGTGCTAGTGGTTTGACTCTGGGGCAAACTGAAGCTTTCTTT

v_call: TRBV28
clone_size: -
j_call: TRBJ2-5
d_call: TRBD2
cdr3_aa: CASSLTRLAAQETQYF
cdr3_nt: TGTGCCAGCAGTTTGACGAGACTAGCGGCCCAAGAGACCCAGTACTTC

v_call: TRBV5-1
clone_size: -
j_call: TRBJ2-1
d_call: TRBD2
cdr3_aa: CASDGGNNEQFF
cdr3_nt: TGCGCCAGCGACGGGGGGAACAATGAGCAGTTCTTC

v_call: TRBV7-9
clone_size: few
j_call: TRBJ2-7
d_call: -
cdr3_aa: CASSSGLQMGEQYF
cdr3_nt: TGTGCCAGCAGCTCGGGACTTCAAATGGGAGAGCAGTACTTC